In its sample, the clone carrying this T cell receptor beta chain was seen many times. Its cognate antigen is unknown. The sample is drawn from a study of regulatory T cells in long-lasting Graves disease. Background on the study: Over 5 years of antithyroid drugs with positive TSH receptor antibodies was taken to mean persistent Graves' disease.

Unmatched junction bases numbered 4, after V lost 5 bases and J lost 4 bases. CDR1 and CDR2 from the germline V gene are ENHRY and SYGVKD. The CDR3 totals 13 residues. Time point here: persistent/refractory GD, antithyroid drugs over 5 years with positive TRAb. The TCR library was made from RNA that had been extracted from PBMCs in TRIzol. The patient group derived from an endocrinology department in Xi'an, China. Construction of TCR beta libraries relied on iRepertoire HTBI primers and on Arm-PCR targeting CDR3 regions. TCRdb analysed the multiplex PCR reads with MiXCR anew, one entry per CDR3 protein. The sample has fewer than 450,000 distinct CDR3 sequences; less than 25% are singletons. Study-level points and caveats: Newly diagnosed patients shared about a thousand public clonotypes; persistent patients shared around 2,800. Patients whose Graves' disease persisted exhibited lower TCR diversity than those newly diagnosed.

Material: peripheral blood mononuclear cells (PBMCs), obtained when the disease was refractory, from a patient treated with antithyroid drugs. The chain recombines TRBV10-3 with TRBJ2-7, with 8 bases aligning to TRBD2. The source of this sequence is a female donor with Graves disease. CDR3 amino acids: CAISLTSAYEQYF. The DNA for the CDR3 is TGTGCCATCAGTTTGACTAGCGCTTACGAGCAGTACTTC.